Listed below are T cell receptor beta chains from one sample, sequenced in a study of CD8 T cells in Susac syndrome. TCRdb processed the immunoSEQ multiplex PCR reads anew with MiXCR; each CDR3 protein has one entry. This table has over 350,000 distinct CDR3 sequences, approximately 89% appearing once. Specimen: CD8+ T cells from PBMCs. The receptor source for this set is a human donor with multiple sclerosis. Each CDR3 is given with its conserved first and last residue.

v_call,j_call,cdr3_aa
TRBV20-1,TRBJ2-7,CSARDRRDVPYEQYF
TRBV2,TRBJ1-2,CASSEDSTLTFYGYTF
TRBV29-1,TRBJ2-3,CSVWTGSSTDTQYF
TRBV5-4,TRBJ2-1,CASSPPRSYNEQFF
TRBV3-1,TRBJ2-7,CASSHDTSYYEQYF
TRBV4-2,TRBJ1-1,CASSEIGDTEAFF
TRBV13,TRBJ1-2,CASSLKDSNYGYTF
TRBV6-1,TRBJ2-7,CASSPEGVNGYEQYF
TRBV6-5,TRBJ1-4,CASSYYPRDGRNGLFF
TRBV19,TRBJ1-5,CATGPGTGNQPQHF
TRBV6-1,TRBJ2-7,CASNPGPATYEQYF
TRBV4-1,TRBJ2-7,CASSQDQGGLEQYF
TRBV20-1,TRBJ1-1,CSASPQTEAFF
TRBV29-1,TRBJ2-1,CSVEPNLHRGNEQFF
TRBV5-4,TRBJ2-5,CASSLGYSAWETQYF
TRBV5-1,TRBJ2-1,CASSLGGGAGYNEQFF
TRBV20-1,TRBJ2-1,CSARFIGLAEIYNEQFF
TRBV27,TRBJ2-7,CASSGTRGDPYEQYF
TRBV3-1,TRBJ2-2,CASSYELTGELFF
TRBV27,TRBJ2-7,CASSLSGGGAYEQYF
TRBV10-1,TRBJ2-1,CASSDWPRGQMDEQFF
TRBV5-4,TRBJ2-7,CASSGDRGYEQYF
TRBV5-4,TRBJ2-3,CASSKNLDRFLDTQYF
TRBV5-4,TRBJ2-5,CASRSPGLAEETQYF
TRBV5-1,TRBJ2-7,CASSPELGSSNYEQYF
TRBV27,TRBJ2-3,CASSLAGTTDTQYF
TRBV27,TRBJ2-3,CASSSWDRATDTQYF
TRBV27,TRBJ2-1,CASGPSTDAEWLRNEQFF
TRBV7-9,TRBJ2-7,CASSQDTLTYEQYF
TRBV27,TRBJ1-1,CASSLYTNTEAFF
TRBV3-1,TRBJ2-7,CASSQAGNEQYF
TRBV29-1,TRBJ1-1,CSVVGYGSRTEAFF
TRBV28,TRBJ2-7,CASSLRGQWAHEQYF
TRBV11-2,TRBJ2-7,CASSFLDSYEQYF
TRBV24-1,TRBJ2-7,CATPMADRAYEQYF
TRBV5-4,TRBJ2-7,CASSLYRGSGYEQYF
TRBV28,TRBJ1-2,CASSLGQRDGYTF
TRBV28,TRBJ2-7,CASSLDSGRAGSYEQYF
TRBV4-1,TRBJ2-7,CASSQGIRDKQYEQYF
TRBV28,TRBJ2-1,CATQLGPPPNYNEQFF
TRBV7-2,TRBJ1-4,CASSLTGPLTTNEKLFF
TRBV27,TRBJ2-3,CASSLSDPDTQYF
TRBV12-3/TRBV12-4,TRBJ1-1,CASSKGTPIEAFF
TRBV28,TRBJ2-7,CATLGEGYEQYF
TRBV27,TRBJ1-5,CATSPGQGWGNQPQHF
TRBV6-6,TRBJ1-1,CASSYRAVNTEAFF
TRBV6-5,TRBJ1-3,CASSYSGGGSGNTIYF
TRBV5-1,TRBJ2-3,CASTMGTAELADTQYF
TRBV7-2,TRBJ2-3,CASSLALYRRVQTDTQYF
TRBV6-1,TRBJ2-7,CASSELTGNPLEQYF
TRBV23-1,TRBJ2-7,CASSPRDVTAYEQYF
TRBV4-1,TRBJ2-7,CASSQDGEGEQYF
TRBV6-4,TRBJ2-1,CASSAASGAINEQFF
TRBV12-3/TRBV12-4,TRBJ2-7,CASSLGLETYEQYF
TRBV9,TRBJ2-7,CASSPYEAGYEQYF
TRBV6-5,TRBJ2-7,CASSYSNQREQYF
TRBV2,TRBJ2-7,CASSESRLGRDEQYF
TRBV5-1,TRBJ2-7,CASSLQGDEQYF
TRBV4-2,TRBJ2-7,CASSHPVGPTYEQYF